The next 2 T cell receptor beta chains were all read from a single sample in a study of T cell clones after liver transplantation. Here immunoSEQ multiplex PCR was the method, and the copy in TCRdb shows in-frame clones only, minus some. The repertoire includes under 55,000 clones, about 86% of them detected once, and about 2.5% sits in the top ten. This sample comprised CD4+ T cells from blood, obtained 24 months after liver transplant. The origin of the receptors is a human patient who received a liver transplant. Some T cells may possibly be graft donor cells.

This chain joins TRBV6-5 and TRBJ1-1; D might be TRBD1 (6 bases). The CDR3 is made up of 13 amino acids. V lost 8 bases to trimming and J lost 1 base, with 11 bases between them. Germline CDR1 and CDR2: MNHEY and SVGAGI. In nucleotides, the CDR3 is TGTGCCAGCGCAGGGGCGGGGAACACTGAAGCTTTCTTT. This translates into CASAGAGNTEAFF.

This clone was detected once. The chain links TRBV11-2 to TRBJ1-1; tentatively, D is TRBD1 (5 bases). The germline gives CDR1 SGHAT, CDR2 FQNNGV. The V end lost 5 bases, the J end lost 3 bases, and 10 bases lay between the germline ends. CDR3 length: 13 amino acids. The CDR3 sequence is CASSLGHYTEAFF. The DNA for the CDR3 is TGTGCCAGCAGCCTCGGACACTACACTGAAGCTTTCTTT.